This T cell receptor beta chain was identified in a study of shared clonotypes between healthy human individuals. Naive CD8 cells comprised CD45RO-negative, CCR7-positively selected cells, excluding terminally differentiated effector memory CD45RA+ cells. There were only Caucasian adults among the donors, and all lived in Nashville, Tennessee. The input for sorted-subset replicate PCRs was approximately 190 ng DNA, tens of thousands of T cell genomes. Produced via immunoSEQ multiplex PCR; TCRdb's table is partial and in-frame only. The sample lists 2 million to 2.5 million clones, about 95% occurring once. Germline V lookup: CDR1 SGHDT, CDR2 YYEEEE. J was trimmed by 7 bases and V by 3 bases; bases with no gene match: 1. This CDR3 has 12 residues.

The sequence derives from a man between 18 and 29 years old in good health. Sample: naive CD8+ T cells sorted from blood. The chain carries TRBV5-6 and TRBJ1-2; 9 positions match TRBD1. CDR3 in DNA: TGTGCCAGCAGCTGGGACAGGGTTGGCTACACCTTC. This codes for CASSWDRVGYTF. Full variable domain (remainder filled in from reference TRBV5-6 and TRBJ1-2): DAGVTQSPTHLIKTRGQQVTLRCSPKSGHDTVSWYQQALGQGPQFIFQYYEEEERQRGNFPDRFSGHQFPNYSSELNVNALLLGDSALYLCASSWDRVGYTFGSGTRLTVV.